These 17 T cell receptor beta chains were sequenced from one sample in a study of blood T cells in healthy people across ages. The second PCR ran roughly 6 to 11 cycles with a sample-barcoded 5' primer and J-beta primers. TCRdb called the 5' RACE reads again in MiXCR, with one record for every CDR3 protein. The sample shows fewer than 1,000,000 distinct CDR3 sequences, less than 60% of them seen only once. The source material was blood. The receptors originated from an older man in good health.

The chain recombines TRBV5-5 with TRBJ2-5; a possible D gene is TRBD2 (5 bases). This CDR3 spans 12 amino acids. Germline loops: CDR1 SGHKS, CDR2 YYEKEE (reference sequence). V was clipped by 0 bases and J by 9 bases, with 9 bases between them. The CDR3 coding sequence is TGTGCCAGCAGCTTGGACTACGGGGCCCAGTACTTC. Its protein is CASSLDYGAQYF.

Remarks on this clonotype: This sequence may be a read error, since a much larger clone differs from it by one base. This sequence joins TRBV7-2 and TRBJ2-3; D not resolved. Germline V gives CDR1 SGHTA, CDR2 FQGNSA. The V end lost 4 bases, the J end lost 4 bases, and 15 bases lay between the germline ends. The CDR3 length is 15 residues. The CDR3 loop is CASSSYGTEPDTQYF. Here the CDR3 DNA reads TGTGCCAGCAGCTCCTACGGTACGGAGCCAGATACGCAGTATTTT.

This clonotype has more than one count but fewer than ten. This sequence joins TRBV20-1 and TRBJ2-3, with 9 bases lining up with TRBD1. Germline CDR1 and CDR2: DFQATT and SNEGSKA (reference sequence). The CDR3 length is 14 residues. Trimming removed 2 bases from V and 6 bases from J; junction bases left unmatched: 6. DNA for the CDR3: TGCAGTGCTAGATGGAGGGACAGGGCCGATACGCAGTATTTT. This gives the protein CSARWRDRADTQYF.

The CDR3 spells CASSYSIRGTAGDTQYF. In DNA, the CDR3 is TGTGCCAGCAGTTACTCGATTCGTGGGACTGCCGGGGATACGCAGTATTTT. The V and J genes are TRBV6-2 or TRBV6-3 and TRBJ2-3, with D tentatively TRBD2 (6 bases). Trimming removed 0 bases from V and 6 bases from J, with 19 bases in between. CDR3 length equals 17 residues. The V gene's germline CDR1 is MNHEY and CDR2 SVGEGT.

The CDR3 DNA is TGTGCCAGCAGCCAAGGAGGCCCCCAAATCCACGAGCAGTACTTC. Translation: CASSQGGPQIHEQYF. V usage is TRBV3-1 and J usage is TRBJ2-7; D gene uncertain. Trimming removed 1 base at V and 5 bases at J, with 15 bases between. The CDR3 spans 15 residues. The germline V gene has CDR1 LGHDT and CDR2 YNNKEL (reference sequence).

The J gene is TRBJ1-2, the V gene TRBV20-1; 9 bases are shared with TRBD1. With V trimmed by 3 bases and J by 4 bases, 9 bases remained unmatched. The V gene's germline CDR1 is DFQATT and CDR2 SNEGSKA (reference sequence). This CDR3 is 15 amino acids long. The CDR3 here is CSASPADRGTYGYTF. For the CDR3, the DNA is TGCAGTGCTAGTCCCGCGGACAGGGGAACCTATGGCTACACCTTC.

The chain employs TRBV6-2 or TRBV6-3 and TRBJ2-6, with 9 bases fitting TRBD1. The CDR3 is 15 amino acids. Losses at the gene ends were 7 bases for V and 2 bases for J; bases not matched to a gene: 3. Germline CDR1 is MNHEY and CDR2 is SVGEGT. CDR3 region: CASTRDRAGANVLTF. CDR3 in DNA: TGTGCCAGCACCAGGGACAGGGCTGGGGCCAACGTCCTGACTTTC.

The chain links TRBV20-1 to TRBJ2-1; TRBD2 aligns across 10 bases. J gave up 7 bases and V 4 bases, and 1 base lay outside the gene matches. Germline assignment: CDR1 DFQATT and CDR2 SNEGSKA (reference sequence). The CDR3 consists of 12 residues. CDR3 amino acids: CSAISGRNEQFF. The CDR3 coding sequence is TGCAGTGCTATTAGCGGGAGGAATGAGCAGTTCTTC.

This clonotype turned up a few times. The chain has TRBV15 and TRBJ2-3, with TRBD2 matching over 8 bases. CDR1 is LNHNV, CDR2 YYDKDF, per germline (reference sequence). With V trimmed by 3 bases and J by 6 bases, 5 bases remained unmatched. This CDR3 has 14 amino acids. CDR3 nucleotide sequence: TGTGCCACCAGCAGGGGACTAGGACCCGATACGCAGTATTTT. Translation: CATSRGLGPDTQYF.

This rearrangement joins TRBV28 to TRBJ2-7, with 7 bases lining up with TRBD2. The CDR3 is 15 residues long. The V gene's germline CDR1 is MDHEN and CDR2 SYDVKM. The junction had 13 bases not matched to a gene; V was cut back by 6 bases and J by 5 bases. CDR3 nucleotide sequence: TGTGCCAGCAGCCCCCCTAGAGGCGGGAGTCACGAGCAGTACTTC. Encoded protein: CASSPPRGGSHEQYF.

On this clonotype itself: In this CDR3 the conserved last residue, phenylalanine or tryptophan, is missing, so a read error is likely. This sequence joins TRBV25-1 and TRBJ2-7; a possible D gene is TRBD2 (6 bases). CDR1 is MGHDK and CDR2 is SYGVNS in the germline V gene. This CDR3 has 16 residues. The V and J ends lost 1 base and 3 bases respectively, with 16 bases between them. CDR3 coding DNA: TGTGCCAGCAGTGAATTAAAGTCTAACGGGAGCTACGAGCAGTACTCC. The encoded protein is CASSELKSNGSYEQYS.

V gene TRBV20-1 combines with J gene TRBJ2-1; tentatively, D is TRBD1 or TRBD2 (5 bases each). The J call may be faulty, since TRBJ2-7 better matches the DNA end. Germline V CDR1 and CDR2: DFQATT, SNEGSKA (reference sequence). This CDR3 is 17 amino acids long. This CDR3 is CSARGDLSGSNYNEQYF. For the CDR3, the DNA is TGCAGTGCTAGAGGGGACCTTTCAGGGAGCAACTACAATGAGCAGTACTTC.

The rearrangement links TRBV29-1 to TRBJ2-3, with a weak D call TRBD2 (6 bases). Trimming stripped 3 bases from V and 4 bases from J, with 8 bases between. The CDR3 runs 12 residues. Germline CDR1 and CDR2: SQVTM and ANQGSEA. The CDR3 region has the DNA TGCAGCGTTGATTGGGGGGCAGATACGCAGTATTTT. Its protein product is CSVDWGADTQYF.

Remarks on this clonotype: Since a much larger clone is just one base distant, this may be a read error. The chain links TRBV24-1 to TRBJ2-3, with TRBD2 as a possible D gene (6 bases). The germline gives CDR1 KGHDR, CDR2 SFDVKD. This CDR3 is built from 16 residues. The CDR3 region is CATSDSGRLATDTKYF. CDR3 nucleotide sequence: TGTGCCACCAGTGATTCTGGGAGGCTAGCTACAGATACGAAGTATTTT.

The rearrangement joins TRBV20-1 to TRBJ2-5, with 7 bases fitting TRBD2. With 3 bases clipped from V and 4 bases from J, the junction kept 5 bases outside the gene matches. Germline lookup yields CDR1 DFQATT and CDR2 SNEGSKA (reference sequence). CDR3 length equals 13 residues. CDR3 nucleotide sequence: TGCAGTGCTAGTGGCGGGGGTGCAGAGACCCAGTACTTC. Translation: CSASGGGAETQYF.

V usage is TRBV4-1 and J usage is TRBJ2-3, with a possible D match to TRBD2 (6 bases). The CDR3 sequence is 16 residues long. Germline lookup yields CDR1 MGHRA and CDR2 YSYEKL. V lost 1 base and J lost 3, with 14 bases in between. This CDR3 reads CASSQGLVGGTDTQYF. The CDR3 nucleotides are TGCGCCAGCAGCCAAGGACTAGTGGGGGGTACAGATACGCAGTATTTT.

In its sample, this clonotype was seen many times. This chain connects TRBV29-1 to TRBJ2-1; 10 bases map to TRBD2. This CDR3 has 14 residues. Germline CDR1 SQVTM, CDR2 ANQGSEA. V dropped 0 bases and J dropped 15; count of bases not matched to a gene: 11. The CDR3 DNA follows: TGCAGCGTTGAAGAGGGGACTAGCGACGCGAGGCGGTTCTTC. Translating it yields CSVEEGTSDARRFF.